The present T cell receptor beta chain was sequenced within a study of cytomegalovirus exposure and HLA in healthy donors. The CDR3 consists of 16 residues. Germline lookup yields CDR1 SGDLS and CDR2 YYNGEE. V lost 3 bases, J lost 2 bases, and 15 bases lay in between. Both 60 Vbeta primers and 13 Jbeta primers went into the PCR. Profiling relied on immunoSEQ multiplex PCR, and the TCRdb table lists in-frame clones only, not all of them. The specimen's table records around 210,000 clones. This chain links TRBV9 with TRBJ2-1, with TRBD2 as a possible D gene (6 bases). The specimen sequenced was PBMCs. The source is a woman aged 25 to 39 in good health and CMV-seropositive. CDR3 coding DNA: TGTGCCAGCAGCGCCTTAGGGGACTTCACCTACAATGAGCAGTTCTTC. Its translation: CASSALGDFTYNEQFF.